The T cell receptor beta chain under discussion was sequenced for a study of cytomegalovirus exposure and HLA in healthy donors. Study summary: The 90 to 150 validation repertoires used the same platform as the 550 to 850 first-cohort repertoires (as reported by a later analysis).

Study results and caveats: The study listed 164 cytomegalovirus-associated TCR beta chains. For cytomegalovirus status, the classifier reportedly gave diagnoses with high specificity and sensitivity. Through in vitro validation, a few CMV-associated chains were shown to be specific for CMV antigens.

Germline V gene lookup returns CDR1 MNHNY and CDR2 SVGAGI (reference sequence). V dropped 1 base and J dropped 1; count of bases not matched to a gene: 5. CDR3 size: 16 residues. Assay used: immunoSEQ multiplex PCR; TCRdb lists only in-frame clones, some missing. The sample lists some 290,000 clones, roughly 90% occurring once. Notes on this clone: No antigen is known for it.

The origin of this receptor is a man in his thirties or forties in good health and CMV-seronegative. Sequenced: PBMCs. The chain links TRBV6-6 to TRBJ2-5, with TRBD1 matching 8 bases. The CDR3: CASSYLRDRGQETQYF. Here the CDR3 DNA reads TGTGCCAGCAGTTACTTGCGTGACAGGGGCCAAGAGACCCAGTACTTC.